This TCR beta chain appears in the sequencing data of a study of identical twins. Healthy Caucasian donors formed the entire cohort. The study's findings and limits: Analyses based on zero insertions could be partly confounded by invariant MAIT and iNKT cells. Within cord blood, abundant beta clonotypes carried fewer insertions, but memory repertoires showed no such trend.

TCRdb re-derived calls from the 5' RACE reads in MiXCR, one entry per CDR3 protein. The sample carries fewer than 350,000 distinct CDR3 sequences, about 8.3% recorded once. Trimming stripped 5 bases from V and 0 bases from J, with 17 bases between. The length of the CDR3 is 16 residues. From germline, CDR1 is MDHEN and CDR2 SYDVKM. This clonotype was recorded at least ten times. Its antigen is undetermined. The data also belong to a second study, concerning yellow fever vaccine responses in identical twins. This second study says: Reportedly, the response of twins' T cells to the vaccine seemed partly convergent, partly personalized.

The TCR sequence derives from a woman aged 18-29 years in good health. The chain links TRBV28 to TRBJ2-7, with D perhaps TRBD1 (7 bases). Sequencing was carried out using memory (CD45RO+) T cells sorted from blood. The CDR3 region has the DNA TGTGCCAGCAGTCCTATGACAGGGAGGAGCTCCTACGAGCAGTACTTC. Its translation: CASSPMTGRSSYEQYF.